The 14 T cell receptor beta chains in this list originate from one sample, sequenced in a study of T-cell memory formation after mild COVID-19. One entry per CDR3 protein, called by TCRdb with MiXCR from the 5' RACE reads. Among 75,000 to 95,000 distinct CDR3 sequences listed, about 12% were seen once. Input material: PBMCs or a T cell subset sorted from them (not recorded which). Receptor source: an adult woman who had mild COVID-19 (a few samples of this study predate the infection). Cell type and time point are not known.

The chain carries TRBV11-2 and TRBJ1-1; D may be TRBD1 (5 bases). The CDR3 is made up of 16 amino acids. Germline V gives CDR1 SGHAT, CDR2 FQNNGV. Between the trimmed V and J ends, which lost 5 bases and 6 bases, there was a span of 22 bases. CDR3 nucleotides: TGTGCCAGCAGCCCAGGACGTCCTCAGGGCTTGCCTGAAGCTTTCTTT. It is translated as CASSPGRPQGLPEAFF.

V usage is TRBV7-6 and J usage is TRBJ2-7, with 8 bases fitting TRBD2. J lost 6 bases, V lost 3 bases, and 7 bases had no gene match. CDR3 length: 14 residues. The germline V gene encodes CDR1 SGHVS and CDR2 FNYEAQ. The CDR3 reads CASSFNGGAAEQYF. CDR3 sequence (DNA): TGTGCCAGCAGCTTTAACGGGGGGGCCGCCGAGCAGTACTTC.

The chain links TRBV6-2 or TRBV6-3 to TRBJ2-2, with D possibly TRBD2 on 6 matching bases. Trimming took off 2 bases at V and 4 bases at J, with 17 bases between the two ends. CDR1 and CDR2 (germline): MNHEY, SVGEGT. The CDR3 has 17 residues. The CDR3: CASSYGGGVWVTGELFF. CDR3 bases: TGTGCCAGCAGTTACGGCGGAGGGGTATGGGTCACCGGGGAGCTGTTTTTT.

This clonotype was seen a few times. The chain carries TRBV7-6 and TRBJ2-3, with TRBD2 identical over 12 bases. The V and J ends lost 5 bases and 0 bases, in that order; junction bases with no gene match: 6. Germline CDR1 SGHVS, CDR2 FNYEAQ. The length of the CDR3 is 17 residues. The CDR3 DNA sequence: TGTGCCAGCAGCCCAGGACTAGCGGGAACTAGCACAGATACGCAGTATTTT. Translated: CASSPGLAGTSTDTQYF.

This clonotype turned up a few times. The chain has TRBV7-9 and TRBJ1-1; D is ambiguous. Germline-derived CDR1 and CDR2 are SEHNR and FQNEAQ (reference sequence). The V end was cut by 5 bases, the J end by 1 base, with 14 bases between. CDR3 length: 15 residues. CDR3 region: CASSLGRGGNTEAFF. CDR3 bases: TGTGCCAGCAGCCTTGGACGGGGAGGGAACACTGAAGCTTTCTTT.

The chain carries TRBV7-9 and TRBJ1-1; D is undetermined. Germline V gene data show CDR1 as SEHNR and CDR2 as FQNEAQ (reference sequence). The CDR3 is made up of 15 amino acids. V lost 5 bases, J lost 6 bases, and 19 bases lay in between. CDR3 sequence: CASSPKETPAAEAFF. CDR3 sequence (DNA): TGTGCCAGCAGCCCAAAGGAGACGCCTGCGGCTGAAGCTTTCTTT.

The gene calls are TRBV12-3 or TRBV12-4 and TRBJ2-2; 16 positions agree with TRBD2. V trimming: 6 bases; J trimming: 9 bases; junction bases outside the gene matches: 4. The CDR3 has 15 residues. The CDR3: CASSGTSGRVRELFF. In DNA form, the CDR3 reads TGTGCCAGCAGCGGGACTAGCGGGAGGGTTCGGGAGCTGTTTTTT.

This chain joins TRBV19 and TRBJ2-3; no firm D call. Germline assignment: CDR1 LNHDA and CDR2 SQIVND (reference sequence). This CDR3 contains 10 residues. V was trimmed by 10 bases and J by 2 bases, leaving 4 bases between them. DNA of the CDR3: TGTGCCATTCACACAGATACGCAGTATTTT. Translation gives CAIHTDTQYF. Variable domain in full (rest from reference TRBV19 and TRBJ2-3): DGGITQSPKYLFRKEGQNVTLSCEQNLNHDAMYWYRQDPGQGLRLIYYSQIVNDFQKGDIAEGYSVSREKKESFPLTVTSAQKNPTAFYLCAIHTDTQYFGPGTRLTVL.

A few counts support this clonotype. The chain joins TRBV27 to TRBJ1-3; no firm D call. The V end lost 8 bases, the J end lost 0 bases, and 11 bases lay between the germline ends. The CDR3 has 14 residues. CDR1 is MNHEY and CDR2 is SMNVEV in the germline V gene (reference sequence). The CDR3, as DNA: TGTGCCAGCTCCCCGTGGGTCTCTGGAAACACCATATATTTT. Amino acid sequence: CASSPWVSGNTIYF.

The rearrangement links TRBV7-8 to TRBJ2-4, with D uncertain. The CDR3 sequence is 17 residues long. Per germline, CDR1 SGHVS and CDR2 FQNEAQ. Trimming took 2 bases from V and 2 from J, leaving 16 bases between them. The CDR3 here is CASSLSPAAGTKNIQYF. CDR3 nucleotide sequence: TGTGCCAGCAGCTTAAGCCCCGCCGCAGGAACCAAAAACATTCAGTACTTC.

This clonotype was observed at least ten times. The chain has TRBV24-1 and TRBJ2-3, with 7 bases identical to TRBD2. The CDR3 extends over 14 amino acids. CDR1 is KGHDR, CDR2 SFDVKD, per germline. V gave up 9 bases and J gave up 1 base; unmatched junction bases: 6. The CDR3: CATSGGGGTDTQYF. Here the CDR3 DNA reads TGTGCCACCTCTGGGGGAGGGGGCACAGATACGCAGTATTTT.

This clonotype was recorded a few times. The chain couples TRBV5-6 to TRBJ2-7; 10 bases fit TRBD2. CDR1 is SGHDT, CDR2 YYEEEE, per germline. V lost 0 bases and J lost 7; bases outside the gene matches: 13. The CDR3 consists of 17 residues. The CDR3 loop is CASSLGATSGTRSEQYF. The CDR3 DNA follows: TGTGCCAGCAGCTTGGGAGCCACTAGCGGGACAAGATCGGAGCAGTACTTC.

This clonotype was seen more than once but under ten times. The chain carries TRBV6-5 and TRBJ2-7, with TRBD2 matching 11 bases. The CDR3 has 16 residues. With 5 bases clipped from V and 3 bases from J, the junction kept 9 bases outside the gene matches. Germline assignment: CDR1 MNHEY and CDR2 SVGAGI. CDR3 sequence reads: CASSPLAGGRDYEQYF. The CDR3 bases are TGTGCCAGCAGTCCTCTAGCGGGAGGTAGAGACTACGAGCAGTACTTC.

At least ten counts were recorded for this clonotype. J is TRBJ2-7 and V is TRBV4-1, with D perhaps matching TRBD1 (6 bases). The CDR3 spans 14 residues. The germline V gene encodes CDR1 MGHRA and CDR2 YSYEKL. The germline V and J ends were trimmed by 0 bases and 5 bases, with 11 bases remaining between them. CDR3 in amino acids: CASSQDPDSNEQYF. As DNA, the CDR3 is TGCGCCAGCAGCCAAGATCCGGACAGCAACGAGCAGTACTTC.